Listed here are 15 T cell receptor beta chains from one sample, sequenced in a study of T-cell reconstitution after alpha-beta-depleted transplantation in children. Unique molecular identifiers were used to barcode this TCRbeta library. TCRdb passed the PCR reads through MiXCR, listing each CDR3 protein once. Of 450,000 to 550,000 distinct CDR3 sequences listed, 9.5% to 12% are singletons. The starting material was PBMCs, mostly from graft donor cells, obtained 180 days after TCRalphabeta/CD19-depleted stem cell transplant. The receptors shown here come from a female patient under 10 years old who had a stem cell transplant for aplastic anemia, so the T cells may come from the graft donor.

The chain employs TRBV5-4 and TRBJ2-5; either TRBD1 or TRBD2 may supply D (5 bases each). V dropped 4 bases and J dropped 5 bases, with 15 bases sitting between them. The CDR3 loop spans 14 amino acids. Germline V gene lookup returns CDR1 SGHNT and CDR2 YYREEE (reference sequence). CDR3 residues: CASSAPGLQETQYF. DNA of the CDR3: TGTGCCAGCAGCGCCCCGGGGCTGCAGGAGACCCAGTACTTC.

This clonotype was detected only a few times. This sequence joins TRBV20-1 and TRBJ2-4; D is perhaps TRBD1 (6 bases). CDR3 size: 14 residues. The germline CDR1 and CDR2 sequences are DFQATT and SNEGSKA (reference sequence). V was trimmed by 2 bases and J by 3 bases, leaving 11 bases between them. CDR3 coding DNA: TGCAGTGCTAGACACAGGGCAGGCAAAAACATTCAGTACTTC. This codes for CSARHRAGKNIQYF.

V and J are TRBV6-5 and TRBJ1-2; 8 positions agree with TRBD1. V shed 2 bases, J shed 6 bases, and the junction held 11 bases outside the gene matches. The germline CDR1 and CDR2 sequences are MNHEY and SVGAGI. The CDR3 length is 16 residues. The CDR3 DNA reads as TGTGCCAGCAGTTACGAGGCAGGGGGCGCGCAAAATGGCTACACCTTC. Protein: CASSYEAGGAQNGYTF.

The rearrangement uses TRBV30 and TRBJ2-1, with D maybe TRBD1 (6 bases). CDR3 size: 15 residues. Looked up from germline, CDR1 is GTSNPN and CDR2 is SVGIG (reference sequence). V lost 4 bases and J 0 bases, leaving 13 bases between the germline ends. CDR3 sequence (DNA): TGTGCCTGGACCGACGGACAGAGCTCCTACAATGAGCAGTTCTTC. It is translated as CAWTDGQSSYNEQFF.

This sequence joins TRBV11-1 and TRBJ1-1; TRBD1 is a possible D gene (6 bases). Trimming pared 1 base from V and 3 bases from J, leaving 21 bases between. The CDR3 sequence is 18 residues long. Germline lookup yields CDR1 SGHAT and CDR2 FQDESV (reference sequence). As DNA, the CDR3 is TGTGCCAGCAGCTTAGGCACGTGGACAGCACCCCTTTACACTGAAGCTTTCTTT. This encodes CASSLGTWTAPLYTEAFF.

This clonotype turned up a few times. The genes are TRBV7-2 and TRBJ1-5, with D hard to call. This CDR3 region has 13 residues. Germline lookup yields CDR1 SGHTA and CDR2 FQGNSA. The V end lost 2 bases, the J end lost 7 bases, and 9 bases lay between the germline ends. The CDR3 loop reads CASSLSRRQPQHF. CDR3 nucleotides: TGTGCCAGCAGCTTAAGTCGAAGGCAGCCCCAGCATTTT.

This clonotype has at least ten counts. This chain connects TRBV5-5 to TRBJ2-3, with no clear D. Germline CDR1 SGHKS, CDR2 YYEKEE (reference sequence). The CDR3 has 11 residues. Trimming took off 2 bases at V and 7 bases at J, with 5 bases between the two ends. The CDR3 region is CASSFPHTQYF. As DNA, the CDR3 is TGTGCCAGCAGCTTCCCCCATACGCAGTATTTT.

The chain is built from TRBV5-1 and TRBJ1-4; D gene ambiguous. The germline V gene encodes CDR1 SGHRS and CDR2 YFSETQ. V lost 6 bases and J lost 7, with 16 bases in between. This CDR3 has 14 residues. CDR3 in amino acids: CASISGPGGEKLFF. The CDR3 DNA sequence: TGCGCCAGCATCTCCGGCCCAGGAGGTGAAAAACTGTTTTTT.

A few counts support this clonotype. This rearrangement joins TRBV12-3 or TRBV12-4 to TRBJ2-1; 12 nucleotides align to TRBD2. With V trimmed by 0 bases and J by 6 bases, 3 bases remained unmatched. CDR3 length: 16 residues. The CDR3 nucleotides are TGTGCCAGCAGTTTAGCTACTAGCGGGAGGCCCAATGAGCAGTTCTTC. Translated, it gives CASSLATSGRPNEQFF.

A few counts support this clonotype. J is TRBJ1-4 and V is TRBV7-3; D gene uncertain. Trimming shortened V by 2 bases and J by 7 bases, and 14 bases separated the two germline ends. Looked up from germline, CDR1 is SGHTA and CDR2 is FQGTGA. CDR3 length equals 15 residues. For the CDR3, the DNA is TGTGCCAGCAGCTTATGGGGAACCTGGAGTGAAAAACTGTTTTTT. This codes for CASSLWGTWSEKLFF.

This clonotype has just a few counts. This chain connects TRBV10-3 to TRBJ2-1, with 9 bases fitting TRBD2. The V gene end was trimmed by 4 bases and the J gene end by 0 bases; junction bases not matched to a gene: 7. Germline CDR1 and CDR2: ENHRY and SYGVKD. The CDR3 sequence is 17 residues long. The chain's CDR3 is CAISGGGASDSYNEQFF. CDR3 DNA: TGTGCCATCAGTGGCGGGGGGGCCAGCGACTCCTACAATGAGCAGTTCTTC.

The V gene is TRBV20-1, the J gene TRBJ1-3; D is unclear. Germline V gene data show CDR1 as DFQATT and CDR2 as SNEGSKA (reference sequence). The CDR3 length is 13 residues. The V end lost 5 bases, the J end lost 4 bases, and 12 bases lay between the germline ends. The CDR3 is CSAGREVGNTIYF. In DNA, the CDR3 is TGCAGTGCTGGAAGGGAGGTCGGAAACACCATATATTTT.

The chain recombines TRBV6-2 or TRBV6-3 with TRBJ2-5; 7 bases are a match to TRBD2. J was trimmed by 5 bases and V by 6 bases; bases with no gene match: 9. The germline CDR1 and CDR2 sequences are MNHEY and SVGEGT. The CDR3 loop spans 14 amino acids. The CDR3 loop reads CASRPGRGGETQYF. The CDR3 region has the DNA TGTGCCAGCAGGCCCGGCCGGGGAGGGGAGACCCAGTACTTC.

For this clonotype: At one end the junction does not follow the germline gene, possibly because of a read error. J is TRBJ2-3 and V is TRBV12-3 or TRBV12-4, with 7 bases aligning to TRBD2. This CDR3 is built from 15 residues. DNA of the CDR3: TGTGCCAGCAGCCCTAGCGGCCCCCGCACAAATACGCAGTATTTT. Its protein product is CASSPSGPRTNTQYF.

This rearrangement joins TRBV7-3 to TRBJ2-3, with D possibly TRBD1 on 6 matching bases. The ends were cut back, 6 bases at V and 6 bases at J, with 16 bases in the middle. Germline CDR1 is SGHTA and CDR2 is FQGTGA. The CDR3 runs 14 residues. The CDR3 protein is CASSPEDSGDTQYF. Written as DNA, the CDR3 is TGTGCCAGCAGTCCCGAGGACAGTGGGGATACGCAGTATTTT.